This T cell receptor beta chain was captured in a study of T cell responses to AZD1222 COVID-19 vaccine. In regard to this clone: The antigen is unknown.

General observations from the study: A rise in Spike-specific TCR breadth and depth followed two AZD1222 doses.

CDR3 length: 16 amino acids. Germline V gene data show CDR1 as WNHNN and CDR2 as SYGVQD (reference sequence). The V end was cut by 0 bases, the J end by 6 bases, with 15 bases between. The repertoire was sequenced with immunoSEQ multiplex PCR; TCRdb's copy has only in-frame clones and lacks some. The table lists about 110,000 clones, roughly nine tenths of them singletons. The sequencing here drew on peripheral blood, taken on day 0 of AZD1222 vaccination. The chain recombines TRBV10-1 with TRBJ2-1; no clear D. This receptor was obtained from an adult in good health. The CDR3 nucleotides are TGCGCCAGCAGTGAGTCGGTAATCACGAGGAGCAATGAGCAGTTCTTC. It is translated as CASSESVITRSNEQFF.